The 2 T cell receptor beta chains given below trace back to one sample, sequenced in a study of CD4 T cell repertoires in COVID-19. Sequencing was done directly on freshly isolated, uncultured memory T cells. Generated by immunoSEQ multiplex PCR, the TCRdb table keeps only in-frame clones and is missing some. In the table there are fewer than 25,000 clones, roughly 91% of which are singletons. The sample was central memory CD4+ T cells from blood, taken before the COVID-19 pandemic. Every receptor here comes from a human donor who had COVID-19.

This chain uses TRBV6-1 with TRBJ2-7, with 8 bases aligning to TRBD2. CDR3 length equals 16 residues. Germline assignment: CDR1 MNHNS and CDR2 SASEGT. V lost 6 bases, J lost 0 bases, and 10 bases stayed unmatched. The CDR3 spells CASSEPLSGSSYEQYF. The CDR3 bases are TGTGCCAGCAGCGAACCACTCAGCGGGAGCTCCTACGAGCAGTACTTC.

The rearrangement uses TRBV6-6 and TRBJ2-2; 8 bases are shared with TRBD2. This CDR3 has 16 residues. Germline V gene data show CDR1 as MNHNY and CDR2 as SVGAGI (reference sequence). Trimming at V came to 2 bases and at J to 7 bases, leaving 9 bases not matched to a gene. The CDR3 reads CASSYQRERRGGELFF. In DNA, the CDR3 is TGTGCCAGCAGTTACCAGCGGGAGCGACGGGGCGGGGAGCTGTTTTTT.